This record covers a single T cell receptor (beta chain). The data stem from a study of T cell changes during pregnancy in multiple sclerosis. Measured with immunoSEQ multiplex PCR; TCRdb has only the in-frame clones, and not every one. The sample includes tens of thousands of clones, approximately 94% of them seen just once. Germline loops: CDR1 SGHNT, CDR2 YYREEE (reference sequence). CDR3 length: 15 amino acids. With 4 bases clipped from V and 3 bases from J, the junction kept 5 bases outside the gene matches. This TCR was sampled from a female donor with multiple sclerosis, enrolled in a pregnancy study. Material: peripheral blood, obtained in the third trimester of pregnancy. V gene TRBV5-4 combines with J gene TRBJ2-7; 12 bases map to TRBD2. For the CDR3, the DNA is TGTGCCAGCAGCCCTAGCGGGGGGGATTACTACGAGCAGTACTTC. This gives the protein CASSPSGGDYYEQYF.